This passage covers 27 T cell receptor beta chains from one sample sequenced in a study of shared clonotypes between healthy human individuals. The protocol was immunoSEQ multiplex PCR, while the TCRdb copy is restricted to in-frame clones and leaves out a portion. Altogether about 2.3 million clones are present, approximately 95% being singletons, with the ten largest covering 0.39%. What was sequenced was naive CD4+ T cells from PBMCs. The subset is: CD45RA+ positively selected. The receptors here all came from a man aged 18-30 years in good health. Some clones in this sample may be carry-over from other donors' samples.

On this clone: Other DNA sequences from this sample encode an identical CDR3 as well. The chain combines TRBV10-3 with TRBJ2-6; TRBD1 might be the D (5 bases). The ends were cut back, 0 bases at V and 2 bases at J, with 8 bases in the middle. There are 16 residues in the CDR3. In germline, CDR1 is ENHRY, CDR2 SYGVKD. This chain's CDR3 is CAISESQGAGANVLTF. In nucleotides, the CDR3 is TGTGCCATCAGTGAGTCTCAGGGTGCTGGGGCCAACGTCCTGACTTTC.

The rearrangement joins TRBV10-1 to TRBJ1-2; 8 nucleotides line up with TRBD1. Germline V gives CDR1 WNHNN, CDR2 SYGVQD (reference sequence). J gave up 4 bases and V 6 bases, and 4 bases lay outside the gene matches. The CDR3 totals 13 residues. As DNA, the CDR3 is TGCGCCAGCAGCGAGACAGGGGCCTATGGCTACACCTTC. Translated: CASSETGAYGYTF.

The rearrangement uses TRBV7-2 and TRBJ2-2, with D possibly called TRBD1 or TRBD2 (5 bases each). V lost 1 base and J lost 3, with 9 bases in between. Germline loops: CDR1 SGHTA, CDR2 FQGNSA. CDR3 size: 15 residues. Here the CDR3 DNA reads TGTGCCAGCAGCTTAGTACTAGGGGACACCGGGGAGCTGTTTTTT. It translates to CASSLVLGDTGELFF.

Details on this clone: The same CDR3 also results from other DNA sequences found in this sample. The chain is built from TRBV7-3 and TRBJ2-2, with D perhaps matching TRBD2 (6 bases). Trimming took off 4 bases at V and 5 bases at J, with 8 bases between the two ends. The CDR3 covers 13 residues. Germline values: CDR1 SGHTA, CDR2 FQGTGA. CDR3 loop: CASSSAGTGELFF. CDR3 sequence (DNA): TGTGCCAGCAGCTCCGCGGGAACCGGGGAGCTGTTTTTT.

This chain joins TRBV7-2 and TRBJ2-1; TRBD2 agrees at 9 bases. The germline V gene encodes CDR1 SGHTA and CDR2 FQGNSA. The length of the CDR3 is 16 residues. J was trimmed by 7 bases and V by 1 base; bases with no gene match: 8. CDR3 amino acids: CASSLDGAGGPNEQFF. The DNA for the CDR3 is TGTGCCAGCAGCTTAGATGGCGCGGGAGGGCCAAATGAGCAGTTCTTC.

V is TRBV9 and J is TRBJ1-2; TRBD1 agrees at 7 bases. The trim removed 0 bases at V and 4 bases at J, leaving 9 bases unmatched. The CDR3 consists of 16 residues. Germline V gene sequence: CDR1 SGDLS, CDR2 YYNGEE. CDR3 DNA sequence: TGTGCCAGCAGCGTAGGATCGGGACAGCTTCTCTATGGCTACACCTTC. It yields the protein CASSVGSGQLLYGYTF.

The genes are TRBV2 and TRBJ2-7; possibly TRBD2 for D (6 bases). The CDR3 extends over 14 amino acids. V lost 8 bases and J lost 3, with 17 bases in between. Germline V gives CDR1 SNHLY, CDR2 FYNNEI. The CDR3 DNA reads TGTGCCAGCTCCCTCGCGGGAAACTTCTACGAGCAGTACTTC. Translating it yields CASSLAGNFYEQYF.

Concerning this clone itself: This sample includes further DNA sequences coding for the same CDR3. The gene calls are TRBV19 and TRBJ1-2; TRBD1 matches at 7 bases. Germline V gene lookup returns CDR1 LNHDA and CDR2 SQIVND (reference sequence). V dropped 5 bases and J dropped 5; count of bases not matched to a gene: 2. The CDR3 is made up of 12 amino acids. CDR3 sequence reads: CASSPQGYGYTF. CDR3 DNA: TGTGCCAGTAGTCCACAGGGGTATGGCTACACCTTC.

The chain has TRBV19 and TRBJ1-5; D unresolved. Trimming took off 3 bases at V and 1 base at J, with 7 bases between the two ends. In germline, CDR1 is LNHDA, CDR2 SQIVND (reference sequence). This CDR3 contains 14 residues. CDR3 DNA: TGTGCCAGTAGTATGCAGGAGAGCAATCAGCCCCAGCATTTT. It codes for CASSMQESNQPQHF. Filled out from reference TRBV19 and TRBJ1-5, the complete variable domain reads DGGITQSPKYLFRKEGQNVTLSCEQNLNHDAMYWYRQDPGQGLRLIYYSQIVNDFQKGDIAEGYSVSREKKESFPLTVTSAQKNPTAFYLCASSMQESNQPQHFGDGTRLSIL.

This sequence joins TRBV7-2 and TRBJ2-3; possible D gene TRBD2, 6 bases. The V gene's germline CDR1 is SGHTA and CDR2 FQGNSA. V lost 5 bases, J lost 14 bases, and 20 bases lay in between. This CDR3 contains 13 residues. Here the CDR3 reads CASSARLVARLYF. CDR3 DNA sequence: TGTGCCAGCAGCGCCCGACTAGTTGCTCGGCTGTATTTT.

This chain connects TRBV15 to TRBJ2-1; D is uncertain. Germline V lookup: CDR1 LNHNV, CDR2 YYDKDF (reference sequence). Trimming removed 0 bases at V and 9 bases at J, with 12 bases between. This CDR3 contains 14 residues. The CDR3 sequence: CATSRDNLASEQFF. The CDR3 nucleotides read TGTGCCACCAGCAGAGATAATTTGGCTAGTGAGCAGTTCTTC.

This clone was observed a single time. The same CDR3 is also encoded by other DNA sequences in this sample. The V gene is TRBV29-1, the J gene TRBJ2-7; 7 nucleotides line up with TRBD1. This CDR3 comprises 13 residues. Germline V lookup: CDR1 SQVTM, CDR2 ANQGSEA. J was trimmed by 2 bases and V by 4 bases; bases with no gene match: 5. DNA of the CDR3: TGCAGCGTTGCCGACAGGGCTACCTACGAGCAGTACTTC. It translates to CSVADRATYEQYF.

This rearrangement joins TRBV28 to TRBJ1-2, with unresolved D. Trimming shortened V by 6 bases and J by 6 bases, and 17 bases separated the two germline ends. Looked up from germline, CDR1 is MDHEN and CDR2 is SYDVKM. CDR3 size: 14 residues. The CDR3: CASSHPILGNGYTF. Written as DNA, the CDR3 is TGTGCCAGCAGCCACCCGATTCTGGGGAATGGCTACACCTTC.

The rearrangement links TRBV7-9 to TRBJ2-7, with 8 bases matching TRBD2. This CDR3 spans 16 amino acids. Germline V gene lookup returns CDR1 SEHNR and CDR2 FQNEAQ (reference sequence). J lost 7 bases, V lost 5 bases, and 16 bases had no gene match. The CDR3 DNA sequence: TGTGCCAGCAGCGAGACCACGGGACTAAGCGGGAGAGAGCAGTACTTC. Residues: CASSETTGLSGREQYF.

This chain links TRBV9 with TRBJ2-2; D may be TRBD2 (6 bases). Trimming stripped 3 bases from V and 5 bases from J, with 14 bases between. This CDR3 is built from 15 residues. In germline, CDR1 is SGDLS, CDR2 YYNGEE. The CDR3 coding sequence is TGTGCCAGCAGCGCGACGGGACTTTGGACCGGGGAGCTGTTTTTT. This encodes CASSATGLWTGELFF.

This clone was detected only once. DNA for the CDR3: TGTGCCAGCAGCCTTGAAGGGCTACTCTACAATGAGCAGTTCTTC. This translates into CASSLEGLLYNEQFF. This chain connects TRBV5-6 to TRBJ2-1; D not resolved. The CDR3 sequence is 15 residues long. Trimming took 4 bases from V and 3 from J, leaving 14 bases between them. Germline CDR1 and CDR2: SGHDT and YYEEEE.

This sequence joins TRBV7-2 and TRBJ2-1; D is perhaps TRBD2 (6 bases). V was pared by 5 bases and J by 8 bases, with 19 bases between. Germline V gene data show CDR1 as SGHTA and CDR2 as FQGNSA. The CDR3 is made up of 15 amino acids. CDR3 DNA sequence: TGTGCCAGCAGCACACCCCACAGCGGGCGTCATGAGCAGTTCTTC. Amino acid sequence: CASSTPHSGRHEQFF.

CDR3 protein: CASKKSLAKNIQYF. CDR3 DNA: TGTGCCAGCAAAAAGTCCCTAGCCAAAAACATTCAGTACTTC. This chain connects TRBV2 to TRBJ2-4; D is unclear. The CDR3 extends over 14 amino acids. Trimming shortened V by 7 bases and J by 0 bases, and 10 bases separated the two germline ends. Germline loops: CDR1 SNHLY, CDR2 FYNNEI.

The CDR3 sequence is CASSPNVGNEQFF. The CDR3 coding sequence is TGTGCCAGCAGTCCTAACGTGGGCAATGAGCAGTTCTTC. The J gene is TRBJ2-1, the V gene TRBV27, with D unresolved. The germline V gene encodes CDR1 MNHEY and CDR2 SMNVEV (reference sequence). CDR3 size: 13 residues. Trimming took off 5 bases at V and 6 bases at J, with 11 bases between the two ends.

The V and J genes are TRBV5-4 and TRBJ1-5; D is unresolved. Per the germline V gene, CDR1 is SGHNT and CDR2 is YYREEE (reference sequence). Trimming took off 0 bases at V and 3 bases at J, with 10 bases between the two ends. The CDR3 loop spans 15 amino acids. CDR3: CASSLAGSPNQPQHF. The CDR3 DNA follows: TGTGCCAGCAGCTTGGCGGGTTCTCCCAATCAGCCCCAGCATTTT.

This clone appeared a single time. This chain connects TRBV6-6 to TRBJ2-7; D is possibly TRBD1 (6 bases). The CDR3 has 11 amino acids. V was trimmed by 5 bases and J by 9 bases, leaving 11 bases between them. CDR1 and CDR2 from the germline V gene are MNHNY and SVGAGI (reference sequence). Here the CDR3 DNA reads TGTGCCAGCAGTCCAGGGGCTCGGCAGTACTTC. This translates into CASSPGARQYF.

V usage is TRBV11-2 and J usage is TRBJ2-7; D perhaps matches TRBD2 (6 bases). The CDR3 is made up of 13 amino acids. Germline CDR1 is SGHAT and CDR2 is FQNNGV. Deletions cut 0 bases from V and 7 bases from J, with 10 bases between. The CDR3 DNA reads as TGTGCCAGCAGCTTAGATCGGGGGAGGGAGCAGTACTTC. It is translated as CASSLDRGREQYF. The full variable domain, its missing parts supplied by reference TRBV11-2 and TRBJ2-7, is EAGVAQSPRYKIIEKRQSVAFWCNPISGHATLYWYQQILGQGPKLLIQFQNNGVVDDSQLPKDRFSAERLKGVDSTLKIQPAKLEDSAVYLCASSLDRGREQYFGPGTRLTVT.

V usage is TRBV2 and J usage is TRBJ1-1; TRBD1 matches at 11 bases. V trimming: 6 bases; J trimming: 4 bases; junction bases outside the gene matches: 7. There are 15 residues in the CDR3. Germline V CDR1 and CDR2: SNHLY, FYNNEI. CDR3 in amino acids: CASSGQGAWGTEAFF. The CDR3 nucleotides read TGTGCCAGCAGCGGACAGGGGGCGTGGGGCACTGAAGCTTTCTTT. The full variable domain, rest sourced from reference TRBV2 and TRBJ1-1, is EPEVTQTPSHQVTQMGQEVILRCVPISNHLYFYWYRQILGQKVEFLVSFYNNEISEKSEIFDDQFSVERPDGSNFTLKIRSTKLEDSAMYFCASSGQGAWGTEAFFGQGTRLTVV.

Worth noting for this clone: The sample holds other DNA sequences that translate to the same CDR3. This rearrangement joins TRBV5-1 to TRBJ2-3; D is undetermined. Germline lookup yields CDR1 SGHRS and CDR2 YFSETQ. The CDR3 runs to 15 residues. V shed 4 bases and J shed 0 bases, with 12 bases lying between them. The CDR3 reads CASSAKTSSTDTQYF. CDR3 in DNA: TGCGCCAGCAGCGCGAAGACCTCTAGCACAGATACGCAGTATTTT.

The chain uses TRBV28 and TRBJ1-5; D may be TRBD1 (6 bases). Per germline, CDR1 MDHEN and CDR2 SYDVKM. The V gene lost 4 bases and the J gene lost 7 bases, with 17 bases spanning the gap. The CDR3 has 15 residues. CDR3 DNA: TGTGCCAGCAGTTCCAAGAGAAGGGGGGACCAGCCCCAGCATTTT. It codes for CASSSKRRGDQPQHF.

The chain couples TRBV5-1 to TRBJ2-1; D might be TRBD1 (5 bases). The CDR3 is 12 residues long. V lost 2 bases, J lost 12 bases, and 12 bases lay in between. Germline V gene data show CDR1 as SGHRS and CDR2 as YFSETQ. The CDR3 here is CASSFGPQGQFF. The CDR3 DNA reads as TGCGCCAGCAGCTTCGGACCCCAGGGGCAGTTCTTC.

This chain connects TRBV7-7 to TRBJ2-2; possible D gene TRBD2, 5 bases. The germline CDR1 and CDR2 sequences are SSHAT and FNYEAQ (reference sequence). V gave up 10 bases and J gave up 9 bases, with 21 bases separating them. This CDR3 contains 14 residues. The CDR3 loop is CATRRRVDTRELFF. The CDR3 nucleotides are TGTGCCACCCGGCGGCGGGTCGATACCAGGGAGCTGTTTTTT.